This TCR beta chain was captured by sequencing in a study of cytomegalovirus exposure and HLA in healthy donors (dated by TCRdb to 2015 to 2018). At the level of the whole study: According to an earlier analysis of a few hundred of the donors, about 170 million T cells yielded 117 million unique TCR beta sequences and about 300 Gb of sequence data. All discovery cohort repertoires had been generated using a single sequencing platform. Approximately 300 gigabases of sequencing data and 70 million to 95 million unique TCR sequences made up an early release that covered roughly 670 HLA-typed donors. Besides the first cohort of 666 subjects, a separate validation cohort made up of over 95 different subjects was used. In a later genetic analysis, genome-wide SNP genotypes for about 65% of the roughly 700 donors were used, and that subset was treated as a discovery cohort. Class I and class II HLA loci were covered by the typing at four-digit resolution. The study aimed to test whether signatures of past pathogen exposure could be identified by cataloging public T cell receptors. The study combined high-throughput TCR immunosequencing, statistical association of individual TCRs with disease status, and machine learning to predict cytomegalovirus infection status. About 5 DR-DQ haplotypes were handled as single units for association and clustering, since linkage in the cohort was strong. Donor age, sex, ethnicity and CMV serostatus were collected together with the repertoire data. The study profiled the T cell repertoires of about 640 subjects by immunosequencing and related them to cytomegalovirus serostatus. The later analysis used no new phenotypic data to find candidate immune exposures, relying instead on TCR beta sequences and their occurrence across donors. In a later analysis, previously published TCR beta repertoires from several hundred donors were re-analyzed and high-resolution HLA genotyping was added so that TCR occurrence patterns could be studied. Among the approximately 430 genotyped donors, around 81% belonged to the genetic ancestry cluster associated with self-reported Caucasian donors. The number of donors typed differed by locus, with about 629-640 for A, B, C, DRB1 and DQB1, approximately 500 for DQA1, approximately 580 for DPA1, and around 430 for DPB1. Among 300 to 500 genotyped donors of the cohort, an average of around 250,000 unique TCR beta nucleotide sequences was sequenced per donor, of which about 18% were non-productive. An earlier analysis of 587 of the donors used high-throughput TCR beta sequencing to judge whether each TCR beta V gene segment behaved as functional or pseudogenic.

Library generation was performed with the immunoSEQ multiplex PCR assay. For the multiplex PCR, a mixture combining 60 forward primers for TCR Vbeta segments and 13 reverse primers for TCR Jbeta segments was used. The CDR3 region of rearranged TCR beta genes was amplified from genomic DNA by a multiplex PCR assay. The Illumina HiSeq System was used to sequence the amplified TCR beta libraries as 87-base-pair reads. As for how the authors treated the data: A later analysis counted approximately 74 million unique TCR beta chains across the approximately 700 repertoires, and roughly 10 million of these chains were shared by at least two donors. Raw reads were error-corrected and collapsed into unique sequences with a nearest-neighbor algorithm that merged closely related sequences to remove PCR and sequencing errors. V, D and J gene segments were assigned by aligning CDR3 sequences to IMGT reference sequences. For a sequence to be retained, a match of at least six nucleotides was required to both a V gene segment and a J gene segment. A rearrangement counted as productive if the CDR3 had no stop codons and remained in frame with V and J, and every other rearrangement counted as non-productive. CDR3 was defined according to IMGT convention as the region running from the second conserved V-encoded cysteine to the conserved J-encoded phenylalanine. The earlier analysis of some 550 of the donors excluded any sequence lacking an unambiguous match to a single V gene segment. In an earlier analysis of several hundred of the donors, V segments were called functional above 56.7% productive rearrangements and were called segregating when the between-donor standard deviation exceeded 5%. A statistical classification framework was built to diagnose cytomegalovirus status from the catalog of TCR beta chain sequences. V and J gene assignment, in a later analysis, came from comparing TCR nucleotide sequences with IMGT/GENE-DB human TR gene sequences. The TCRdist pipeline was used in a later analysis to assign CDR3 sequences and most-parsimonious VDJ recombination scenarios. A later analysis defined each TCR beta chain by its CDR3 amino acid sequence plus V-gene family, and excluded reads lacking a unique V-gene family. To address suspected cross-contamination and a sequencing artifact, a later analysis removed over 500 highly shared, low-generation-probability nucleotide sequences. For each public chain, a later analysis derived a clonal expansion index from normalized ranks of inferred template counts within each repertoire. A later analysis computed generation probabilities with a VDJ recombination model fitted to out-of-frame rearrangements, and checked the results against IGoR. Hypergeometric tests were used in a later analysis to score TCR-TCR, TCR-HLA and TCR-CMV co-occurrence, with a repertoire-size bias correction applied to the TCR pairs. To estimate false discovery rates, a later analysis permuted the HLA or CMV assignments 20 times. In a later analysis, co-occurring TCRs were grouped with DBSCAN, and TCRdist sequence similarity was added when clustering was performed within HLA-allele-positive subsets. For co-occurrence clustering, repertoires with fewer than 30,000 or more than 120,000 public chains were excluded, along with roughly five repertoires with anomalous nucleotide sharing. The source is immuneACCESS, and TCRdb retained only in-frame sequences with V and J called. Part of the clones is not carried over; for the studies checked, unresolved V genes explain less than half of this, and the remainder is unexplained. For V, J and clone size, that table is used; D and trimming come from the DNA. The sample table records some 150,000 clones; 75% to 90% of these occur just once. The ten largest clones add up to less than 10% of the sample.

The cohort comprised fewer than 700 healthy bone marrow donors. Cohort members were all nominally healthy when sampled, although unrecorded immune exposures were likely present. The donor tested CMV seropositive, placing the donor among the 250 to 350 seropositive members of the cohort. A peripheral blood sample was collected from each donor, and TCR beta sequencing was performed on peripheral blood mononuclear cells. Genomic DNA extraction from the blood cell samples was performed with the Qiagen DNeasy Blood Extraction Kit. According to the germline V gene, CDR1 reads SNHLY and CDR2 reads FYNNEI. The CDR3 sequence holds 15 residues, the cysteine and phenylalanine included. Solely the CDR3 DNA is kept, with 45 bases framed from the first base. Study-wide findings and limitations: Immune exposure information for the cohort was limited to CMV serostatus. In both the original and validation cohorts, the classifier was reported to diagnose cytomegalovirus status with high specificity and sensitivity. In a later analysis, several top co-occurrence clusters were reported to appear linked to parvovirus B19, influenza, CMV and Epstein-Barr virus. Only TCR beta chains were sequenced in this cohort, and the absence of alpha or paired-chain data limited detectable features. In an earlier analysis of 500 to 650 of the donors, most TCR beta V segments appeared in productive rearrangements about 90% or about 30% of the time, broadly matching IMGT annotations. V-gene and J-gene trimming of TCR beta chains was associated with a missense DCLRE1C variant in a later genetic analysis, and the association was replicated in an independent cohort. Because HLA typing was missing for some donors at each locus, association tests included only the typed subset. Sequencing depth was assumed to be roughly uniform across donors in the presence/absence analyses, though that assumption may not hold. Linkage disequilibrium might explain the correlated functional status among segregating V segments, but an unknown experimental factor could not be excluded. According to a later analysis, most CMV-associated TCR beta chains appeared to be HLA-restricted, and the HLA associations seemed to be driven largely by CMV exposure. Specific HLA alleles were associated with 15,000 to 20,000 TCR beta sequences at a false discovery rate of 0.05 in a later analysis. A further reported finding was that TCR beta sequences accurately predicted the HLA-A and HLA-B alleles for most subjects in the first cohort. Some IMGT-functional V segments, including TRBV6-2 and TRBV6-3, could not be told apart with the 87-base-pair reads, so those segments were excluded. Compared with equally common non-associated chains, HLA-associated TCR beta chains in a later analysis were more clonally expanded and had lower generation probabilities. Around 16 rarely observed V segments, including chromosome 9 orphons, were excluded from the earlier analysis of some 590 of the donors because counts were too low. A later analysis found that TCR association rates varied across HLA loci, with DRB1 alleles showing the most associated TCRs and HLA-C alleles the fewest. A later genetic analysis reported fewer N-insertions in productive TCRs among donors in an Asian-associated ancestry cluster than the 666-donor mean. The study gave a list of under 200 TCR beta chains associated with cytomegalovirus. In vitro tests confirmed that a few of the cytomegalovirus-associated TCR beta chains recognize cytomegalovirus antigens. A cluster of highly shared sequence variants was judged likely to be a technical artifact of the sequencing pipeline. When HLA alleles, especially DR and DQ, strongly co-occurred, attributing TCR associations to individual alleles was difficult. Across donors, most TCR sequences were observed very rarely, whereas some public TCRs were present in many individuals. According to the authors, the approach could potentially be generalized to other disease states and immunological phenotypes.

About this clone: Its antigen is currently not known. No base quality values were provided; no much bigger clone lies one nucleotide off.

Rearrangement joined TRBV2 to TRBJ1-1; TRBD1 fits 8 bases in the junction. The sequencing sample was made of PBMCs. This TCR came from a woman in her 50s in good health and CMV-seropositive. The DNA sequence is given as TGTGCACCCACCGGGACAGGATTTTCGAACACTGAAGCTTTCTTT. Its translation is CAPTGTGFSNTEAFF.